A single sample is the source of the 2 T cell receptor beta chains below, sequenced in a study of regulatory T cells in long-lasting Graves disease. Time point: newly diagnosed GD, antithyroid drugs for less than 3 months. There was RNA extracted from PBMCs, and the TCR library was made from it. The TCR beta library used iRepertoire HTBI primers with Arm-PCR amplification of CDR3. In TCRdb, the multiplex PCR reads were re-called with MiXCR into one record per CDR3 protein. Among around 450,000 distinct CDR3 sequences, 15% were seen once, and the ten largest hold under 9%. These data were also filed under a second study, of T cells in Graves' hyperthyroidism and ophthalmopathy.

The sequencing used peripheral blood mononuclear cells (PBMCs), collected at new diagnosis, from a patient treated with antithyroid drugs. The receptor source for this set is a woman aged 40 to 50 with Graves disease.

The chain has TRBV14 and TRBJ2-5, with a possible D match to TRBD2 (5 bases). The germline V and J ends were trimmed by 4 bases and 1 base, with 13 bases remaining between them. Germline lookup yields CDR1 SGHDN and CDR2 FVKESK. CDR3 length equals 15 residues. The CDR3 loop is CASSPPSFRQETQYF. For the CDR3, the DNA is TGTGCCAGCAGCCCGCCTAGCTTTCGCCAAGAGACCCAGTACTTC.

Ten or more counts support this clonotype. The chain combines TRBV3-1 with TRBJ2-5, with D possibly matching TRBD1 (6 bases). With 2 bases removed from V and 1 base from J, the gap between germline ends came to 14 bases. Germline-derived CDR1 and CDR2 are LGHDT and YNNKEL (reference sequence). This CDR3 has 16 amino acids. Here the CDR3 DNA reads TGTGCCAGCAGCCAAAGAAGGACAGCGATCCAAGAGACCCAGTACTTC. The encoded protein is CASSQRRTAIQETQYF.